A selection of T cell receptor beta chains follows, all from one sample in a study of blood T cell repertoires in COVID-19. The data were produced by immunoSEQ multiplex PCR, yet TCRdb's version contains in-frame clones alone and is incomplete. The table has 130,000 or so clones, about four fifths seen once. The sequencing sample was made of peripheral blood. Receptors were obtained from a man in his fifties or sixties with acute or convalescent COVID-19. Each CDR3 is given with its conserved first and last residue. The D gene is left open where the match is weak. Only some rows state a clone size, as once, few, many or a class for expanded clones.

CDR3aa,CDR3nt,v_gene,d_gene,abundance,j_gene
CSGTGTGNTEAFF,TGCAGCGGCACCGGGACAGGGAACACTGAAGCTTTCTTT,TRBV29-1,TRBD1,.,TRBJ1-1
CASSPRASGSYEQFF,TGTGCCAGCAGTCCCAGGGCTAGCGGGAGCTATGAGCAGTTCTTC,TRBV6-5,TRBD2,.,TRBJ2-1
CASRDRVGDIQYF,TGTGCCAGTAGAGACAGGGTGGGGGACATTCAGTACTTC,TRBV19,TRBD1,.,TRBJ2-4
CASSPGPYEQYF,TGTGCCAGCAGCCCTGGCCCCTACGAGCAGTACTTC,TRBV2,.,.,TRBJ2-7
CASSLRDGGATNEKLFF,TGTGCCAGCAGTTTGCGGGACGGAGGTGCAACTAATGAAAAACTGTTTTTT,TRBV28,.,few,TRBJ1-4
CASSLSPGASNTGELFF,TGTGCCAGCAGTTTATCTCCAGGGGCCTCGAACACCGGGGAGCTGTTTTTT,TRBV27,.,.,TRBJ2-2
CASSLKRADNQPQHF,TGTGCCAGCAGCTTAAAGAGGGCAGACAATCAGCCCCAGCATTTT,TRBV7-6,.,.,TRBJ1-5
CSASGQAEAFF,TGCAGTGCCTCGGGACAGGCTGAAGCTTTCTTT,TRBV20-1,TRBD1,.,TRBJ1-1
CASSPGEKLFF,TGTGCCAGCAGCCCCGGTGAAAAACTGTTTTTT,TRBV6-5,.,.,TRBJ1-4
CASSLAQGAADTQYF,TGCGCCAGCAGCTTGGCACAGGGGGCTGCAGATACGCAGTATTTT,TRBV5-1,TRBD1,.,TRBJ2-3
CASSLKSGFSSNEKLFF,TGCGCCAGCAGCTTGAAGTCGGGATTCTCGTCTAATGAAAAACTGTTTTTT,TRBV5-1,.,.,TRBJ1-4
CASSQVGRGRFEQYF,TGTGCCAGCAGCCAAGTTGGCAGGGGGCGGTTCGAGCAGTACTTC,TRBV3-1/TRBV3-2,TRBD1,.,TRBJ2-7
CASSLAGTSGLSGELFF,TGTGCCAGCAGCTTGGCCGGAACTAGCGGCCTCTCCGGGGAGCTGTTTTTT,TRBV5-6,TRBD2,.,TRBJ2-2
CASSQEKGTSGYNEQFF,TGTGCCAGCAGCCAAGAGAAAGGGACTAGCGGCTACAATGAGCAGTTCTTC,TRBV3-1/TRBV3-2,TRBD2,.,TRBJ2-1
CASSPQGLNTEAFF,TGTGCCAGTAGTCCACAGGGGTTGAACACTGAAGCTTTCTTT,TRBV19,TRBD1,.,TRBJ1-1
CAISGTGYNSPLHF,TGTGCCATCAGTGGGACAGGCTATAATTCACCCCTCCACTTT,TRBV10-3,TRBD1,.,TRBJ1-6
CASQGLAGAGSYNEQFF,TGTGCCAGCCAGGGACTAGCGGGAGCGGGCTCCTACAATGAGCAGTTCTTC,TRBV27,TRBD2,few,TRBJ2-1
CASSLDLTYEQYF,TGCGCCAGCAGCTTGGACTTGACCTACGAGCAGTACTTC,TRBV5-1,.,.,TRBJ2-7
CASSERFGRGTYEQYF,TGTGCCAGCAGTGAAAGGTTTGGACGGGGTACCTACGAGCAGTACTTC,TRBV6-1,.,.,TRBJ2-7
CASSLIAGGANHEQFF,TGTGCCAGCAGCTTGATTGCAGGGGGCGCCAACCATGAGCAGTTCTTC,TRBV5-4,TRBD1,once,TRBJ2-1
CASSYSTGAGTNEKLFF,TGCGCCAGCAGCTACTCCACAGGGGCGGGAACTAATGAAAAACTGTTTTTT,TRBV5-1,TRBD1,.,TRBJ1-4
CASSLADTGKYGYTF,TGCGCCAGCAGCTTGGCCGATACAGGAAAGTATGGCTACACCTTC,TRBV5-1,.,once,TRBJ1-2
CASSWTGGSGNEKLFF,TGTGCCAGCAGCTGGACAGGGGGCTCGGGGAATGAAAAACTGTTTTTT,TRBV6-6,TRBD1,.,TRBJ1-4
CASSTFPTVGTRGNTIYF,TGCGCCAGCAGCACCTTCCCGACGGTGGGAACTCGGGGGAACACCATATATTTT,TRBV5-1,.,.,TRBJ1-3
CASSPMRSTGGTGELFF,TGTGCCAGCTCACCAATGCGGTCGACAGGGGGTACCGGGGAGCTGTTTTTT,TRBV18,TRBD1,few,TRBJ2-2
CASGVRTGELFF,TGTGCCAGTGGTGTGAGAACCGGGGAGCTGTTTTTT,TRBV19,.,.,TRBJ2-2
CATSSGNTGELFF,TGTGCCACCAGCTCGGGGAACACCGGGGAGCTGTTTTTT,TRBV15,.,.,TRBJ2-2
CASSAGTLHNQPQHF,TGTGCCAGTAGTGCCGGGACACTACACAATCAGCCCCAGCATTTT,TRBV19,.,.,TRBJ1-5
CASSSRLASNTGELFF,TGTGCCAGCAGTTCCAGACTAGCATCGAACACCGGGGAGCTGTTTTTT,TRBV28,TRBD2,.,TRBJ2-2